Listed below are T cell receptor beta chains from one sample, sequenced in a study of blood T cell repertoires in COVID-19. Some clones are missing from TCRdb's copy, which holds only in-frame ones; the method was immunoSEQ multiplex PCR. Among more than 300,000 clones listed, roughly 86% were seen once. Sequencing input: peripheral blood. These TCRs come from a woman in her twenties or thirties with COVID-19, enrolled during active disease. CDR3s include the opening cysteine and the closing phenylalanine or tryptophan. D genes are given only for firm matches. Expanded clones are given a class, and other clones once, few, many or no size at all.

d_gene,len,v_gene,j_gene,abundance,CDR3aa,CDR3nt
NA,15,TRBV7-3,TRBJ2-6,NA,CASSKTGSGANVLTF,TGTGCCAGCAGCAAGACAGGTTCTGGGGCCAACGTCCTGACTTTC
NA,15,TRBV13,TRBJ2-7,NA,CASSSTRDWAYEQYF,TGTGCCAGCAGCTCCACTCGGGACTGGGCCTACGAGCAGTACTTC
NA,18,TRBV7-8,TRBJ1-2,NA,CASSLNPFSNNFFYGYTF,TGTGCCAGCAGTTTAAACCCCTTTTCGAACAATTTCTTCTATGGCTACACCTTC
NA,13,TRBV12-3/TRBV12-4,TRBJ1-1,NA,CASSLGGGTEAFF,TGTGCCAGCAGTTTAGGAGGGGGCACTGAAGCTTTCTTT
TRBD2,16,TRBV19,TRBJ2-1,once,CASSPRRLAGYNEQFF,TGTGCCAGTAGTCCCCGTAGGCTAGCGGGTTACAATGAGCAGTTCTTC
NA,14,TRBV4-1,TRBJ2-3,NA,CASSLLAGTDTQYF,TGCGCCAGCAGCCTCCTGGCAGGTACAGATACGCAGTATTTT
TRBD2,17,TRBV28,TRBJ2-4,NA,CASSLPPPSGSTNIQYF,TGTGCCAGCAGTCTCCCCCCCCCTAGCGGGAGCACAAACATTCAGTACTTC
TRBD1,18,TRBV4-2,TRBJ2-1,NA,CASSQVAGQGRFNGEQFF,TGTGCCAGCAGCCAAGTTGCAGGACAGGGAAGATTTAATGGTGAGCAGTTCTTC
NA,13,TRBV7-3,TRBJ2-1,NA,CASTSGIDNEQFF,TGTGCCAGCACATCGGGAATCGACAATGAGCAGTTCTTC
NA,15,TRBV5-6,TRBJ1-5,few,CASTLGGIPNQPQHF,TGTGCCAGCACCCTCGGGGGGATCCCCAATCAGCCCCAGCATTTT
TRBD2,17,TRBV5-4,TRBJ2-1,NA,CASSPGGLAGGANEQFF,TGTGCCAGCAGCCCGGGGGGACTAGCGGGAGGAGCAAATGAGCAGTTCTTC
NA,13,TRBV7-3,TRBJ2-7,NA,CASSLVMGAEQYF,TGTGCCAGCAGCTTAGTTATGGGCGCCGAGCAGTACTTC
NA,18,TRBV7-8,TRBJ2-1,once,CASSLAPPGVPSYNEQFF,TGTGCCAGCAGCTTAGCGCCCCCGGGAGTTCCCTCCTACAATGAGCAGTTCTTC
TRBD1,12,TRBV27,TRBJ1-4,once,CASSWTGGKLFF,TGTGCCAGCAGTTGGACAGGGGGGAAACTGTTTTTT
NA,14,TRBV3-1/TRBV3-2,TRBJ2-7,NA,CASSQQLRGYEQYF,TGTGCCAGCAGCCAACAGCTTCGGGGCTACGAGCAGTACTTC
NA,11,TRBV2,TRBJ1-4,NA,CASSGPGELFF,TGTGCCAGCAGTGGGCCCGGGGAACTGTTTTTT
TRBD1,14,TRBV30,TRBJ2-1,NA,CAWSTGQGYNEQFF,TGTGCCTGGAGTACGGGACAGGGGTACAATGAGCAGTTCTTC
TRBD2,13,TRBV6-5,TRBJ2-5,NA,CASRTSGKETQYF,TGTGCCAGCAGGACTAGCGGAAAAGAGACCCAGTACTTC
NA,16,TRBV6-5,TRBJ2-2,NA,CASSYVLRRRPGELFF,TGTGCCAGCAGTTACGTCCTAAGACGGAGACCCGGGGAGCTGTTTTTT
TRBD2,16,TRBV6-2/TRBV6-3,TRBJ2-5,NA,CASSWTSGRAGETQYF,TGTGCCAGCAGTTGGACTAGCGGGAGGGCCGGAGAGACCCAGTACTTC
TRBD1,14,TRBV4-1,TRBJ1-1,NA,CASSQGTGDAEAFF,TGCGCCAGCAGCCAAGGAACAGGGGACGCTGAAGCTTTCTTT
NA,15,TRBV7-2,TRBJ2-7,NA,CASSLSAGVTYEQYF,TGTGCCAGCAGCTTATCGGCAGGGGTGACCTACGAGCAGTACTTC
NA,14,TRBV15,TRBJ2-2,once,CATSRDMGDGELFF,TGTGCCACCAGCAGGGACATGGGCGACGGGGAGCTGTTTTTT
NA,14,TRBV19,TRBJ2-5,NA,CASSILPNPETQYF,TGTGCCAGTAGTATATTGCCTAACCCGGAGACCCAGTACTTC